This T cell receptor beta chain derives from a study of blood T cell repertoires in COVID-19. Study-wide background: Sources were T cells, B-cell-depleted T cells, or PBMCs; the material itself was cDNA or gDNA.

The CDR3 consists of 11 residues. Germline V gene sequence: CDR1 SGHNT, CDR2 YENEEA. With 5 bases removed from V and 7 bases from J, the gap between germline ends came to 9 bases. As handled by the study authors: How many nucleated cells were present was estimated from reference gene primer amplification. The table came from immunoSEQ multiplex PCR; TCRdb's copy has only in-frame clones and leaves some out. The V and J calls and the clone size are those of that table, but D and trimming were determined from the DNA. The profile shows a few hundred thousand clones, 75% to 90% of them singletons. The chain is built from TRBV11-3 and TRBJ2-7, with D maybe TRBD2 (5 bases). Material: peripheral blood. This TCR was recovered from a woman aged 40 to 55 who had recovered from COVID-19. The CDR3 region has the DNA TGTGCCAGCAGCGAGACGGGGGAGCAGTACTTC. Residues: CASSETGEQYF.